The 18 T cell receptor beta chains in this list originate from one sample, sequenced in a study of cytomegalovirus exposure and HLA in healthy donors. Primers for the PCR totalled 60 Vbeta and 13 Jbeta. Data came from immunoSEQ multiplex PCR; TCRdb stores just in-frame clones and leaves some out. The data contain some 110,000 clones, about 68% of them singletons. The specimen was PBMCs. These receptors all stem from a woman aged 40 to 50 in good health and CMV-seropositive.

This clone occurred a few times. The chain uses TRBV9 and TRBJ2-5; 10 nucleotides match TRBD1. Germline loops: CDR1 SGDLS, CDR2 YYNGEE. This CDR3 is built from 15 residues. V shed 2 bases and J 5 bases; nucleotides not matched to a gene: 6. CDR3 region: CASSVTGGMLETQYF. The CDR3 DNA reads TGTGCCAGCAGCGTGACAGGGGGCATGTTGGAGACCCAGTACTTC.

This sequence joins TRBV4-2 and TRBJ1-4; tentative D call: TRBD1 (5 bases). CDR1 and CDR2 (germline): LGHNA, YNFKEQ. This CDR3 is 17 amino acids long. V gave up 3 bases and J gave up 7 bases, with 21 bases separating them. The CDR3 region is CASSHLDTGPGAEKLFF. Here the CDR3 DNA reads TGTGCCAGCAGCCACCTGGACACAGGACCTGGTGCTGAAAAACTGTTTTTT.

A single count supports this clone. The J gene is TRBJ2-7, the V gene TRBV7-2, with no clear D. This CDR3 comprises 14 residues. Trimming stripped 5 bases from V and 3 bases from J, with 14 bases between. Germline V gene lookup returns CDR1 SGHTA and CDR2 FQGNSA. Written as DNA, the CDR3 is TGTGCCAGCAGCCCCCCTACAGAATTCTACGAGCAGTACTTC. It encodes CASSPPTEFYEQYF.

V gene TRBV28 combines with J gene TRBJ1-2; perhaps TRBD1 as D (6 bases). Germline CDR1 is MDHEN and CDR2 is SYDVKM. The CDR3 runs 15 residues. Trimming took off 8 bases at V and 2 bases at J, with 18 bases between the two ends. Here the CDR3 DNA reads TGTGCCAGCCGCCTTGCCTCAGGGGCCAACTATGGCTACACCTTC. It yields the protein CASRLASGANYGYTF.

The CDR3 nucleotides read TGTGCCAGCAGCGTAAGCGGGGAGGTTAGCAATGAGCAGTTCTTC. This codes for CASSVSGEVSNEQFF. This rearrangement joins TRBV7-3 to TRBJ2-1; 7 bases match TRBD2. Germline CDR1 is SGHTA and CDR2 is FQGTGA. The CDR3 has 15 residues. V lost 5 bases to trimming and J lost 6 bases; unmatched junction nucleotides: 10.

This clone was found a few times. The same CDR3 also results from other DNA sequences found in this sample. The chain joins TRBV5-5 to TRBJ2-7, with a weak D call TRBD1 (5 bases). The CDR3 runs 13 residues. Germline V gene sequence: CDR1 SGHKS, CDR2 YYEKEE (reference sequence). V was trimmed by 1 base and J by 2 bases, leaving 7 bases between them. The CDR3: CASSLQGAYEQYF. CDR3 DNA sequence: TGTGCCAGCAGCTTGCAGGGTGCCTACGAGCAGTACTTC. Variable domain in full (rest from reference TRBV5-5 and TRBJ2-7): DAGVTQSPTHLIKTRGQQVTLRCSPISGHKSVSWYQQVLGQGPQFIFQYYEKEERGRGNFPDRFSARQFPNYSSELNVNALLLGDSALYLCASSLQGAYEQYFGPGTRLTVT.

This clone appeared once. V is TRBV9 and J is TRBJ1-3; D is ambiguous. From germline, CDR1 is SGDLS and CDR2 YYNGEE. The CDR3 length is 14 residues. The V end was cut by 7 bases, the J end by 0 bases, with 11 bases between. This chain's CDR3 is CASGGISSGNTIYF. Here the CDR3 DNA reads TGTGCCAGCGGAGGGATCAGCTCTGGAAACACCATATATTTT. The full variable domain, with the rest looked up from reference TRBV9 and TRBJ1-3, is DSGVTQTPKHLITATGQRVTLRCSPRSGDLSVYWYQQSLDQGLQFLIQYYNGEERAKGNILERFSAQQFPDLHSELNLSSLELGDSALYFCASGGISSGNTIYFGEGSWLTVV.

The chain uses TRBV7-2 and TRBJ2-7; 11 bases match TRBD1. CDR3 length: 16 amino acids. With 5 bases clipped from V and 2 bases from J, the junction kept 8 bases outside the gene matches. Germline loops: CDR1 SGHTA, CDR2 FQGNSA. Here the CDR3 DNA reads TGTGCCAGCAGCCCTGCTTGGGGACAGGGGGCCTACGAGCAGTACTTC. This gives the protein CASSPAWGQGAYEQYF. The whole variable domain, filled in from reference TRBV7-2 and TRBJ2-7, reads GAGVSQSPSNKVTEKGKDVELRCDPISGHTALYWYRQSLGQGLEFLIYFQGNSAPDKSGLPSDRFSAERTGGSVSTLTIQRTQQEDSAVYLCASSPAWGQGAYEQYFGPGTRLTVT.

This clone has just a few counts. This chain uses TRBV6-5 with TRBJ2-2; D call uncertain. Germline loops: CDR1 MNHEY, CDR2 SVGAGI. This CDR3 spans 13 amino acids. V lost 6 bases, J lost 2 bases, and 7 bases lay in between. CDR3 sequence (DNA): TGTGCCAGCAGACTCCATAACACCGGGGAGCTGTTTTTT. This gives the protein CASRLHNTGELFF.

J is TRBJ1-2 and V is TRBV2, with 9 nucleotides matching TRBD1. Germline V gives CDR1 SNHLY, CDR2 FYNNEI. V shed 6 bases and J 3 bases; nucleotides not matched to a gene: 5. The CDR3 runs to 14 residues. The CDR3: CASRRDREDYGYTF. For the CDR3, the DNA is TGTGCCAGCAGGAGGGACAGGGAGGACTATGGCTACACCTTC.

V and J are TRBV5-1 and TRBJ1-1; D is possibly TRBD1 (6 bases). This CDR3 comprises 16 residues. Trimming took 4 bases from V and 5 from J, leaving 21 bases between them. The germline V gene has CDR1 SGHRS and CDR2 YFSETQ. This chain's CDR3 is CASSPEVITGNTEAFF. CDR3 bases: TGCGCCAGCAGCCCCGAAGTTATTACAGGGAATACTGAAGCTTTCTTT.

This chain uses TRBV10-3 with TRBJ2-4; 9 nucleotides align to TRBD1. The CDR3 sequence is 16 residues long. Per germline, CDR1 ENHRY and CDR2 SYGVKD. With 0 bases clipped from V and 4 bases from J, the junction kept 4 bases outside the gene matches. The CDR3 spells CAISESFGTGKNIQYF. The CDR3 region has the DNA TGTGCCATCAGTGAGTCGTTCGGGACAGGGAAAAACATTCAGTACTTC.

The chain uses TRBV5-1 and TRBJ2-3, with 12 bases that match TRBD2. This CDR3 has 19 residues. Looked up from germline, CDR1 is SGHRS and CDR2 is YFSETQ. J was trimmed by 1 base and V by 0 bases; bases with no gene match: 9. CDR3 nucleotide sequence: TGCGCCAGCAGCTTGGAGATTCTAGCGGGAGGGCGTGGCACAGATACGCAGTATTTT. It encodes CASSLEILAGGRGTDTQYF.

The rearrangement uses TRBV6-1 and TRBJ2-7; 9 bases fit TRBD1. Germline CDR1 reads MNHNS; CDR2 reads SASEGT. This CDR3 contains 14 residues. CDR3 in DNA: TGTGGGACAGGGGTCTGGCTCCCTACCTACGAGCAGTACTTC. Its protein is CGTGVWLPTYEQYF.

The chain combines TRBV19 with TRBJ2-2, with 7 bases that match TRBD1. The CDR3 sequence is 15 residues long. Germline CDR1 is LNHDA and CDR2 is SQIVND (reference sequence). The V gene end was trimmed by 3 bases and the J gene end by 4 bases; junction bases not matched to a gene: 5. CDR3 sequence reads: CASSIRQGGTGELFF. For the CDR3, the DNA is TGTGCCAGTAGTATCCGACAGGGCGGCACCGGGGAGCTGTTTTTT.

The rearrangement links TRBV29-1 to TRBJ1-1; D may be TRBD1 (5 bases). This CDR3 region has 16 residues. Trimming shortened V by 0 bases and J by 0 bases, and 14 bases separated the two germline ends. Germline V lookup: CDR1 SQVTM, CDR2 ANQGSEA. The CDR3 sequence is CSVEDHRGYMNTEAFF. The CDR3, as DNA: TGCAGCGTTGAAGATCATAGGGGCTATATGAACACTGAAGCTTTCTTT.

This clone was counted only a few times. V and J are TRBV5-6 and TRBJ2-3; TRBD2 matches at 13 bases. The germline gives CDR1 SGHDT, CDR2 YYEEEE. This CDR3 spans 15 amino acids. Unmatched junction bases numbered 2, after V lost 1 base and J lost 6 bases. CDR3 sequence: CASSLKLAGGDTQYF. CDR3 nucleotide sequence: TGTGCCAGCAGCTTGAAACTAGCGGGAGGGGATACGCAGTATTTT.

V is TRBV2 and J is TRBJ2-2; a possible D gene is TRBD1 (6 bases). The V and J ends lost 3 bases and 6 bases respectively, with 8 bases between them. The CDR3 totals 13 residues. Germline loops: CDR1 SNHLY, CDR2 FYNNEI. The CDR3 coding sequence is TGTGCCAGCAGTGATAACAGGGCCGGGGAGCTGTTTTTT. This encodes CASSDNRAGELFF.